A single sample gave rise to the 16 T cell receptor beta chains below, sequenced in a study of T cells after somatic rescue of genetic block. The table came from immunoSEQ multiplex PCR; TCRdb's copy has only in-frame clones and leaves some out. This sample yields fewer than 15,000 clones, of which approximately 70% are seen a single time; roughly 20% belongs to the top ten. Sequenced sample: peripheral blood mononuclear cells (PBMCs). The receptor set was obtained from a boy under 18.

The chain has TRBV29-1 and TRBJ2-5, with TRBD2 matching over 7 bases. CDR1 is SQVTM, CDR2 ANQGSEA, per germline. V lost 3 bases, J lost 4 bases, and 5 bases stayed unmatched. There are 13 residues in the CDR3. The CDR3 sequence is CSVELRLAETQYF. In nucleotides, the CDR3 is TGCAGCGTTGAGTTACGACTAGCAGAGACCCAGTACTTC.

This chain connects TRBV30 to TRBJ2-2, with D tentatively TRBD1 (6 bases). The CDR3 has 14 amino acids. Trimming removed 0 bases at V and 6 bases at J, with 11 bases between. Per germline, CDR1 GTSNPN and CDR2 SVGIG (reference sequence). CDR3 DNA: TGTGCCTGGAGTGTACAGGGTGCTCCCGGGGAGCTGTTTTTT. Translating it yields CAWSVQGAPGELFF. The full variable domain, its missing parts supplied by reference TRBV30 and TRBJ2-2, is SQTIHQWPATLVQPVGSPLSLECTVEGTSNPNLYWYRQAAGRGLQLLFYSVGIGQISSEVPQNLSASRPQDRQFILSSKKLLLSDSGFYLCAWSVQGAPGELFFGEGSRLTVL.

The rearrangement uses TRBV5-1 and TRBJ1-1; D call uncertain. V was trimmed by 0 bases and J by 5 bases, leaving 11 bases between them. The germline gives CDR1 SGHRS, CDR2 YFSETQ. The CDR3 contains 14 residues. In nucleotides, the CDR3 is TGCGCCAGCAGCTTGGTTGTCGGGAGTACTGAAGCTTTCTTT. Translated, it gives CASSLVVGSTEAFF.

This clone was detected only a few times. This chain joins TRBV4-2 and TRBJ1-4; D is undetermined. Germline lookup yields CDR1 LGHNA and CDR2 YNFKEQ. The CDR3 is made up of 16 amino acids. V dropped 0 bases and J dropped 4 bases, with 12 bases sitting between them. The CDR3 nucleotides read TGTGCCAGCAGCCAAGAGGCCGGGAAGGATAATGAAAAACTGTTTTTT. It specifies CASSQEAGKDNEKLFF.

V usage is TRBV6-9 and J usage is TRBJ1-2; D remains ambiguous. Per the germline V gene, CDR1 is MNHGY and CDR2 is SVAAGI. V lost 6 bases and J 2 bases, leaving 4 bases between the germline ends. The CDR3 length is 11 residues. The CDR3 sequence is CASSHNYGYTF. The CDR3 nucleotides read TGTGCCAGCAGCCACAACTATGGCTACACCTTC.

This chain joins TRBV6-5 and TRBJ2-2, with D tentatively TRBD1 or TRBD2 (5 bases each). This CDR3 region has 14 residues. V lost 8 bases and J 5 bases, leaving 15 bases between the germline ends. Germline loops: CDR1 MNHEY, CDR2 SVGAGI. CDR3 amino acids: CASGGRERTGELFF. The CDR3 nucleotides are TGTGCCAGCGGTGGCAGGGAGAGAACCGGGGAGCTGTTTTTT.

The chain links TRBV30 to TRBJ1-4; the D gene is possibly TRBD1 (6 bases). Germline V gene lookup returns CDR1 GTSNPN and CDR2 SVGIG (reference sequence). Trimming removed 7 bases from V and 6 bases from J, with 12 bases in between. The CDR3 spans 12 residues. The CDR3 nucleotides are TGTGCCTCAAAGGGGGACGATGAAAAACTGTTTTTT. This translates into CASKGDDEKLFF.

The gene calls are TRBV11-3 and TRBJ1-6; perhaps TRBD1 as D (5 bases). This CDR3 comprises 18 residues. Germline V CDR1 and CDR2: SGHNT, YENEEA. The V end was cut by 1 base, the J end by 0 bases, with 13 bases between. CDR3 protein: CASSLGQPFLSYNSPLHF. CDR3 DNA sequence: TGTGCCAGCAGCTTAGGACAGCCCTTTCTCTCCTATAATTCACCCCTCCACTTT.

CDR3 coding DNA: TGTGCCAGCTCCAAGGACGAGAGGTCACCCCTCCACTTT. As protein: CASSKDERSPLHF. This chain uses TRBV7-9 with TRBJ1-6; D is ambiguous. In germline, CDR1 is SEHNR, CDR2 FQNEAQ (reference sequence). V was clipped by 8 bases and J by 10 bases, with 15 bases between them. CDR3 length: 13 residues.

The rearrangement joins TRBV19 to TRBJ1-3, with D maybe TRBD1 (6 bases). The germline gives CDR1 LNHDA, CDR2 SQIVND (reference sequence). Trimming took 1 base from V and 2 from J, leaving 6 bases between them. The CDR3 extends over 14 amino acids. CDR3 sequence reads: CASSIGTAGNTIYF. CDR3 in DNA: TGTGCCAGTAGTATAGGGACAGCTGGAAACACCATATATTTT.

The chain couples TRBV28 to TRBJ2-1; D unresolved. V gave up 5 bases and J gave up 5 bases, with 7 bases separating them. The CDR3 covers 12 residues. The germline V gene encodes CDR1 MDHEN and CDR2 SYDVKM. The CDR3 DNA is TGTGCCAGCAGTCTCCTAGACAATGAGCAGTTCTTC. Its protein is CASSLLDNEQFF.

This clone has only a few counts. This rearrangement joins TRBV28 to TRBJ2-7, with 9 bases matching TRBD1. Trimming cost V 2 bases and J 0 bases; bases outside gene matches: 11. This CDR3 region has 18 residues. Per the germline V gene, CDR1 is MDHEN and CDR2 is SYDVKM. CDR3 amino acids: CASSLNRDRVKSSYEQYF. In DNA form, the CDR3 reads TGTGCCAGCAGTTTAAACCGGGACAGGGTTAAAAGCTCCTACGAGCAGTACTTC.

V and J are TRBV9 and TRBJ2-3; TRBD2 matches 10 bases. V was pared by 3 bases and J by 5 bases, with 6 bases of the junction left unmatched. This CDR3 contains 15 residues. Germline V CDR1 and CDR2: SGDLS, YYNGEE. CDR3 sequence: CASSAASGSGDTQYF. CDR3 coding DNA: TGTGCCAGCAGCGCGGCTAGCGGGAGTGGAGATACGCAGTATTTT.

This rearrangement joins TRBV2 to TRBJ2-2, with 11 bases that match TRBD2. CDR3 size: 16 residues. J gave up 1 base and V 5 bases, and 3 bases lay outside the gene matches. Germline lookup yields CDR1 SNHLY and CDR2 FYNNEI. Here the CDR3 DNA reads TGTGCCAGCAGTTCTACTAGCGGGGGGAACACCGGGGAGCTGTTTTTT. As protein: CASSSTSGGNTGELFF.

The rearrangement links TRBV7-3 to TRBJ2-1; 8 nucleotides agree with TRBD1. The CDR3 sequence is 15 residues long. The germline V gene encodes CDR1 SGHTA and CDR2 FQGTGA. V shed 5 bases and J 6 bases; nucleotides not matched to a gene: 9. CDR3: CASSPDRGSPNEQFF. CDR3 nucleotide sequence: TGTGCCAGCAGCCCAGACAGGGGCTCCCCCAATGAGCAGTTCTTC.

The chain joins TRBV10-3 to TRBJ1-2; the match to TRBD1 covers 7 bases. The V gene's germline CDR1 is ENHRY and CDR2 SYGVKD. J was trimmed by 5 bases and V by 5 bases; bases with no gene match: 11. CDR3 length: 15 residues. CDR3: CAISPVGGSPYGYTF. The CDR3 DNA reads TGTGCCATCAGTCCCGTAGGGGGCTCCCCTTATGGCTACACCTTC.